The clone carrying this T cell receptor beta chain came up a few times. Antigen specificity is unknown. These data are taken from a study of cytomegalovirus exposure and HLA in healthy donors. Study conclusions and caveats: Roughly even sequencing depth across donors was the assumption behind the presence/absence analyses. Cytomegalovirus-associated status was assigned to fewer than 200 TCR beta chains. Available immune exposure information covered CMV serostatus only.

Germline loops: CDR1 MNHEY, CDR2 SMNVEV (reference sequence). The CDR3 length is 16 residues. J was trimmed by 2 bases and V by 1 base; bases with no gene match: 4. It was healthy bone marrow donors who served as donors. 13 Jbeta primers and 60 Vbeta primers were used for the PCR. Profiling relied on immunoSEQ multiplex PCR, and the TCRdb table lists in-frame clones only, not all of them. This repertoire shows more than 110,000 clones, 70% to 80% found once; its top ten account for about 3.9%. The sequencing input was PBMCs. V usage is TRBV27 and J usage is TRBJ1-2, with 10 bases that match TRBD1. The receptor's source is a man younger than 30 in good health and CMV-seronegative. CDR3 coding DNA: TGTGCCAGCAGTTTATTAGGGACAGGGGCCAACTATGGCTACACCTTC. As protein: CASSLLGTGANYGYTF.